This record covers a single T cell receptor beta chain. CDR3 length equals 13 residues. V shed 9 bases and J 5 bases; nucleotides not matched to a gene: 4. From germline, CDR1 is KGHDR and CDR2 SFDVKD. Arm-PCR of CDR3 regions and iRepertoire HTBI primers were the basis on which TCR beta libraries were built. A single record per CDR3 protein comes from TCRdb applying MiXCR to the multiplex PCR reads. The repertoire has a few hundred thousand distinct CDR3 sequences, roughly 13% of them found once; the top ten carry under 10%. Time point reported: newly diagnosed GD, antithyroid drugs for less than 3 months. Extracted RNA from PBMCs served as the source of the TCR library. The data were taken from a study of regulatory T cells in long-lasting Graves disease. In addition, the sample was reused for a study of T cells in Graves' hyperthyroidism and ophthalmopathy. As that report states: Diagnoses were made from clinical symptoms, serum measures (thyroxine and TRAb), thyroid ultrasound and orbital computed tomography. Researchers ran a first-round RT-PCR on the TCR CDR3 using the HTBI primer set.

This material consisted of peripheral blood mononuclear cells (PBMCs), taken at new diagnosis, from a patient treated with antithyroid drugs. The sequence came from a man in his thirties or forties with Graves disease. The chain recombines TRBV24-1 with TRBJ2-2; 8 nucleotides match TRBD1. CDR3 sequence reads: CATQNRGTGELFF. DNA for the CDR3: TGTGCCACCCAAAACAGGGGGACCGGGGAGCTGTTTTTT.